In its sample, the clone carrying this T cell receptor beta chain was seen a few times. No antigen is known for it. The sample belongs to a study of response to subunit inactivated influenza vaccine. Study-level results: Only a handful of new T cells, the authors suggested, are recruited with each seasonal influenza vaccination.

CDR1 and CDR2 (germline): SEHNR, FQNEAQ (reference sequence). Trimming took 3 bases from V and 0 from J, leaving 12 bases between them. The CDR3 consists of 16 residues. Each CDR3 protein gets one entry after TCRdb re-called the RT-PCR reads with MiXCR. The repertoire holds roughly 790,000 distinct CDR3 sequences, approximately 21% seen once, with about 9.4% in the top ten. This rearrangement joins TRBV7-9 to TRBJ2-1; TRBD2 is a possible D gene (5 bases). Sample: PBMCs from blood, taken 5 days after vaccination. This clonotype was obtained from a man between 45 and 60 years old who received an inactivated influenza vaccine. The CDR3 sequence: CASSLTRRSSYNEQFF. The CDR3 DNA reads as TGTGCCAGCAGCTTGACACGGAGGAGCTCCTACAATGAGCAGTTCTTC.